The rows below give T cell receptor beta chains drawn from one sample of a study of blood T cell repertoires in COVID-19. Data came from immunoSEQ multiplex PCR; TCRdb stores just in-frame clones and leaves some out. Here the sample spans some 260,000 clones, approximately 86% being singletons. Sequencing was performed on peripheral blood. These TCRs come from a human donor in a cohort sampled during active COVID-19. The CDR3 runs from the conserved cysteine through the conserved F or W. The order of the fields is clone size, J gene, V gene, D gene, CDR3 DNA, CDR3 protein. D genes are given only for firm matches. For some rows the clone size is stated as once, few or many, or as a class when expanded; others skip it.

clone_size: NA
j_call: TRBJ1-2
v_call: TRBV19
d_call: NA
cdr3_nt: TGTGCCAGTAGTACCGTCTATGGCTACACCTTC
cdr3_aa: CASSTVYGYTF

clone_size: NA
j_call: TRBJ2-7
v_call: TRBV5-5
d_call: NA
cdr3_nt: TGTGCCAGCAGTTTCAAACAGGGCGGGAGCTCCTACGAGCAGTACTTC
cdr3_aa: CASSFKQGGSSYEQYF

clone_size: once
j_call: TRBJ2-1
v_call: TRBV7-9
d_call: TRBD2
cdr3_nt: TGTGCCAGCAGCTTGGGTGCGGGAGGCTACTACAATGAGCAGTTCTTC
cdr3_aa: CASSLGAGGYYNEQFF

clone_size: NA
j_call: TRBJ2-7
v_call: TRBV28
d_call: NA
cdr3_nt: TGTGCCAGCGCTTTTTACCACGCAGAGGGGGGGGGCTCCTACGAGCAGTACTTC
cdr3_aa: CASAFYHAEGGGSYEQYF

clone_size: NA
j_call: TRBJ1-1
v_call: TRBV6-2/TRBV6-3
d_call: TRBD1
cdr3_nt: TGTGCCAGCAGTTACCCCCAGGGGGCCATCGGTGCTGAAGCTTTCTTT
cdr3_aa: CASSYPQGAIGAEAFF

clone_size: NA
j_call: TRBJ2-1
v_call: TRBV13
d_call: TRBD2
cdr3_nt: TGTGCCAGCAGCCCGCGGGGGGGCCAGTTTGTTGAGCAGTTCTTC
cdr3_aa: CASSPRGGQFVEQFF

clone_size: few
j_call: TRBJ1-4
v_call: TRBV12-3/TRBV12-4
d_call: NA
cdr3_nt: TGTGCCAGCAGTTTGAGGAGGAATGAAAAACTGTTTTTT
cdr3_aa: CASSLRRNEKLFF

clone_size: NA
j_call: TRBJ1-5
v_call: TRBV11-2
d_call: TRBD1
cdr3_nt: TGTGCCAGCAGCTTAGCGGACAGGGGGCATGATCAGCCCCAGCATTTT
cdr3_aa: CASSLADRGHDQPQHF

clone_size: NA
j_call: TRBJ2-7
v_call: TRBV29-1
d_call: TRBD2
cdr3_nt: TGCAGCGTTGCCAAGCGGGGGAAGACGGGCGAGCAGTACTTC
cdr3_aa: CSVAKRGKTGEQYF

clone_size: once
j_call: TRBJ2-3
v_call: TRBV9
d_call: NA
cdr3_nt: TGTGCCAGCAGCGTTATGGCGGGGGCTACAGATACGCAGTATTTT
cdr3_aa: CASSVMAGATDTQYF

clone_size: NA
j_call: TRBJ1-3
v_call: TRBV2
d_call: NA
cdr3_nt: TGTGCCAGCAGTCAGGTTAGCTCTGGAAACACCATATATTTT
cdr3_aa: CASSQVSSGNTIYF

clone_size: NA
j_call: TRBJ2-5
v_call: TRBV5-1
d_call: NA
cdr3_nt: TGCGCCAGCAGTCACGGTAAAGAGACCCAGTACTTC
cdr3_aa: CASSHGKETQYF

clone_size: NA
j_call: TRBJ2-7
v_call: TRBV3-1/TRBV3-2
d_call: TRBD2
cdr3_nt: TGTGCCAGCAGCCAAACAGCGGGGGACTACGAGCAGTACTTC
cdr3_aa: CASSQTAGDYEQYF

clone_size: NA
j_call: TRBJ2-1
v_call: TRBV6-5
d_call: TRBD2
cdr3_nt: TGTGCCAGCAGTCCTGGACTAGAGAGGGCTCATGAGCAGTTCTTC
cdr3_aa: CASSPGLERAHEQFF

clone_size: NA
j_call: TRBJ2-2
v_call: TRBV3-1/TRBV3-2
d_call: NA
cdr3_nt: TGTGCCAGCAGCCAAGCCCGGGGGACCGGGGAGCTGTTTTTT
cdr3_aa: CASSQARGTGELFF

clone_size: NA
j_call: TRBJ1-1
v_call: TRBV5-1
d_call: NA
cdr3_nt: TGCGCCAGCAGCATTAGGGGGATTGAAGCTTTCTTT
cdr3_aa: CASSIRGIEAFF

clone_size: NA
j_call: TRBJ2-3
v_call: TRBV6-2/TRBV6-3
d_call: NA
cdr3_nt: TGTGCCAGCAGCCGCACAAGGGAGCGGTCCACAGATACGCAGTATTTT
cdr3_aa: CASSRTRERSTDTQYF